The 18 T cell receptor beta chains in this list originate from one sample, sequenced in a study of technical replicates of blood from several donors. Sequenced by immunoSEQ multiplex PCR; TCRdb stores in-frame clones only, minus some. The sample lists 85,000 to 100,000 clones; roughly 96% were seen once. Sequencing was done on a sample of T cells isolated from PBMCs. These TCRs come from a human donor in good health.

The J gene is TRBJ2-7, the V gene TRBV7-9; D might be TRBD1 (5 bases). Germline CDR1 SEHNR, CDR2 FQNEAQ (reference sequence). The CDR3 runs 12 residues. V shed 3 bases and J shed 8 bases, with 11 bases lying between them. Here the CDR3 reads CASSFVQGKQYF. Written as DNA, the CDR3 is TGTGCCAGCAGCTTCGTCCAGGGTAAGCAGTACTTC.

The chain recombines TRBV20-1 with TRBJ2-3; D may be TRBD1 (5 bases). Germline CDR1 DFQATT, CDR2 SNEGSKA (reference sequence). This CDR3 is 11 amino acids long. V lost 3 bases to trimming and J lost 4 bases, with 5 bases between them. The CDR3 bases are TGCAGTGCTAGCAGGGCAGATACGCAGTATTTT. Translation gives CSASRADTQYF.

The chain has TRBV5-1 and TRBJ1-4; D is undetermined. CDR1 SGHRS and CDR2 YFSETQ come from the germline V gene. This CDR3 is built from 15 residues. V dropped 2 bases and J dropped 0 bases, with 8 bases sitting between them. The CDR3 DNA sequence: TGCGCCAGCAGCTTTTTACCGGCAACTAATGAAAAACTGTTTTTT. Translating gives CASSFLPATNEKLFF.

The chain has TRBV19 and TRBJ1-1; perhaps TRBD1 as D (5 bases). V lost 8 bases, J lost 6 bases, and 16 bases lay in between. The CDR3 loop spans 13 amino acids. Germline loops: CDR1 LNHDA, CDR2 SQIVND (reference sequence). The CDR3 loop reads CASHFLGGAEAFF. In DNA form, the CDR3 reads TGTGCCAGTCACTTCTTGGGGGGGGCTGAAGCTTTCTTT.

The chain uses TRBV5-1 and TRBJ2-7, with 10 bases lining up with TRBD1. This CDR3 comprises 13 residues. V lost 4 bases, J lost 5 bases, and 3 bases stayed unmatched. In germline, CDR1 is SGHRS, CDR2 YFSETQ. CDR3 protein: CASSPGQGDEQYF. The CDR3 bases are TGCGCCAGCAGCCCCGGACAGGGGGACGAGCAGTACTTC.

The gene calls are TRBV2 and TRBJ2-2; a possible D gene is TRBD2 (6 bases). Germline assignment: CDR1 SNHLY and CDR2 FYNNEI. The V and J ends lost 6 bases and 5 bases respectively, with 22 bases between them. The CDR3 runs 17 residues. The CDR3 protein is CASSAKWWAEGTGELFF. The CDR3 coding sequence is TGTGCCAGCAGCGCCAAGTGGTGGGCGGAGGGGACCGGGGAGCTGTTTTTT.

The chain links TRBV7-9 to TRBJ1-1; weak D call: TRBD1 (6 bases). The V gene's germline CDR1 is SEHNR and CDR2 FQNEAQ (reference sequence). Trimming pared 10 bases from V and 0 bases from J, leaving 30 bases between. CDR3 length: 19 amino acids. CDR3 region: CATGGLLTRGGPMNTEAFF. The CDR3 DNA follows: TGTGCCACGGGTGGCTTACTGACGAGGGGGGGTCCCATGAACACTGAAGCTTTCTTT.

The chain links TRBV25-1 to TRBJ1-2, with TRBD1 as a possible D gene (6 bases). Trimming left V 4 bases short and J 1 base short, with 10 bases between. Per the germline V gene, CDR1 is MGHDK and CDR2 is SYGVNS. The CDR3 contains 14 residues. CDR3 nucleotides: TGTGCCAGCAGTGTTGGGGGCTATAACTATGGCTACACCTTC. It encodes CASSVGGYNYGYTF.

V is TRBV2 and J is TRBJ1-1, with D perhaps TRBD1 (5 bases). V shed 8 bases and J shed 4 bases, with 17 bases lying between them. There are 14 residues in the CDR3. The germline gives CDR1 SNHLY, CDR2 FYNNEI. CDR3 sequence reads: CASARLGGGTEAFF. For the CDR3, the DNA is TGTGCCAGCGCCAGATTGGGGGGGGGCACTGAAGCTTTCTTT.

CDR3 bases: TGTGCCAGCAGCTCGACTAGCAGGGTAGCGTATGGCTACACCTTC. Its translation is CASSSTSRVAYGYTF. This chain joins TRBV28 and TRBJ1-2; possibly TRBD1 for D (5 bases). CDR3 length equals 15 residues. Germline-derived CDR1 and CDR2 are MDHEN and SYDVKM. Trimming removed 6 bases at V and 5 bases at J, with 19 bases between.

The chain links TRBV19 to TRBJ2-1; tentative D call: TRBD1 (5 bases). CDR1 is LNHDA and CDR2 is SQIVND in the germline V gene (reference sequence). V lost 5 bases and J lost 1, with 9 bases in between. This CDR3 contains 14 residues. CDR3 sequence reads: CASSPPGSYNEQFF. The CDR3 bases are TGTGCCAGTAGTCCTCCAGGGTCCTACAATGAGCAGTTCTTC. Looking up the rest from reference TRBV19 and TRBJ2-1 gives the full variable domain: DGGITQSPKYLFRKEGQNVTLSCEQNLNHDAMYWYRQDPGQGLRLIYYSQIVNDFQKGDIAEGYSVSREKKESFPLTVTSAQKNPTAFYLCASSPPGSYNEQFFGPGTRLTVL.

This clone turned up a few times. CDR3 DNA: TGTGCCAGCAGTCCCGGACAAAGGAACACTGAAGCTTTCTTT. Its protein product is CASSPGQRNTEAFF. The V gene is TRBV6-6, the J gene TRBJ1-1; perhaps TRBD1 as D (5 bases). Germline lookup yields CDR1 MNHNY and CDR2 SVGAGI (reference sequence). The CDR3 extends over 14 amino acids. The V end was cut by 5 bases, the J end by 1 base, with 11 bases between.

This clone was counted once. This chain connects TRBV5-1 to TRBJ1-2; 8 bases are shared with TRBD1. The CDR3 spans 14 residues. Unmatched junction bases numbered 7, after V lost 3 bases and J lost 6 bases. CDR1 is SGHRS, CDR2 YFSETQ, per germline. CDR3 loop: CASSSSQGVDGYTF. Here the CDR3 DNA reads TGCGCCAGCAGCTCGTCACAGGGGGTGGATGGCTACACCTTC.

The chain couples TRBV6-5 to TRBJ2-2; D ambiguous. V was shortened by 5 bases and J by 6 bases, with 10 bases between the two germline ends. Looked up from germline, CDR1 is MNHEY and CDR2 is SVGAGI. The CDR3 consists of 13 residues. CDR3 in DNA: TGTGCCAGCAGTCCCAACTACGCCGGGGAGCTGTTTTTT. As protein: CASSPNYAGELFF.

CDR3 coding DNA: TGCGCCAGCAGCCAAGATAGAACAGGGAGAATTAATTCACCCCTCCACTTT. Encoded protein: CASSQDRTGRINSPLHF. The chain carries TRBV4-1 and TRBJ1-6; TRBD1 might be the D (6 bases). The CDR3 sequence is 17 residues long. Germline V gives CDR1 MGHRA, CDR2 YSYEKL. Between the trimmed V and J ends, which lost 0 bases and 6 bases, there was a span of 15 bases.

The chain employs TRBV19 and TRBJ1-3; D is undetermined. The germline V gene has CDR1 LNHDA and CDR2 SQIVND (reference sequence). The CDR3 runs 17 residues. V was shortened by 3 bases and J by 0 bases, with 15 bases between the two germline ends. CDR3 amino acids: CASSMYGYSYSGNTIYF. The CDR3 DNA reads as TGTGCCAGTAGTATGTATGGATATAGCTACTCTGGAAACACCATATATTTT.

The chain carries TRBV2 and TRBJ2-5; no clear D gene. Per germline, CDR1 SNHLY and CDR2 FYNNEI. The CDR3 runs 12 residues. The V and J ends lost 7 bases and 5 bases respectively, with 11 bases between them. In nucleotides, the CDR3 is TGTGCCAGCAAAGAGAGCCGGGAGACCCAGTACTTC. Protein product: CASKESRETQYF.

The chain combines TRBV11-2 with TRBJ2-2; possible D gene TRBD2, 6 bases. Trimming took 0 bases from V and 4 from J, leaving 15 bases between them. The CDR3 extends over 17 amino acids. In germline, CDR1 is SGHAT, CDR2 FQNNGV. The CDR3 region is CASSLDQYRDSTGELFF. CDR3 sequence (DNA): TGTGCCAGCAGCTTAGACCAATACCGGGACTCCACCGGGGAGCTGTTTTTT.